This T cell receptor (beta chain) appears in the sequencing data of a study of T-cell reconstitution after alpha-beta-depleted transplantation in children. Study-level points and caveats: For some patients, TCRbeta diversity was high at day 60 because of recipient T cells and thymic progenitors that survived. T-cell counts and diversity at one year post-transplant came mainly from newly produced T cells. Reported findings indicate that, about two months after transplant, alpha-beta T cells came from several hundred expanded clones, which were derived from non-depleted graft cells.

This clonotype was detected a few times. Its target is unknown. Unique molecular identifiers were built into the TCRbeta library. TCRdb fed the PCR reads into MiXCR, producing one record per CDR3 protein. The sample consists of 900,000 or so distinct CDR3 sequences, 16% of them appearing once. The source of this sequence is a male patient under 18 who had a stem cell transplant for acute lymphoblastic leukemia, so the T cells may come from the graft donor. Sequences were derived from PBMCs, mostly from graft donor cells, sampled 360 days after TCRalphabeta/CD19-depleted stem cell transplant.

The CDR3 DNA sequence: TGTGCCACCTCCCCCGCGGCGGGACAGGGGGCCAATGAGCAGTTCTTC. Translating it yields CATSPAAGQGANEQFF. J is TRBJ2-1 and V is TRBV24-1, with 12 bases that match TRBD1. J lost 6 bases, V lost 9 bases, and 11 bases had no gene match. This CDR3 is 16 amino acids long. Germline CDR1 is KGHDR and CDR2 is SFDVKD.